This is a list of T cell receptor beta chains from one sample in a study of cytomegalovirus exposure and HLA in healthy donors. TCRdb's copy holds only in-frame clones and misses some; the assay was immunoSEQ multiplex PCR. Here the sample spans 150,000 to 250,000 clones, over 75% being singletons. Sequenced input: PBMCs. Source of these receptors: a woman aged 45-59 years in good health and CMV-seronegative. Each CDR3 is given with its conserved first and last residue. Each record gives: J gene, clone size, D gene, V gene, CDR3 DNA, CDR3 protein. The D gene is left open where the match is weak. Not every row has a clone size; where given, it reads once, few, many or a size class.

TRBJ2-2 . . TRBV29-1 TGCAGCGTTGAAGATCGGGTCGGGAGTAACACCGGGGAGCTGTTTTTT CSVEDRVGSNTGELFF
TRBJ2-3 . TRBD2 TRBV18 TGTGCCAGCTCACCATCGGGAGGGAACACAGATACGCAGTATTTT CASSPSGGNTDTQYF
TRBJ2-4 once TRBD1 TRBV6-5 TGTGCCAGCAGAAGGGACAGCGGCACCAAAAACATTCAGTACTTC CASRRDSGTKNIQYF
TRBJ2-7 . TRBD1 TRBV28 TGTGCCAGCGGGGACAGACTAAGCGAGCAGTACTTC CASGDRLSEQYF
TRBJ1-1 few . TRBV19 TGTGCCAGTAAGCTCTCTGGGAACACTGAAGCTTTCTTT CASKLSGNTEAFF
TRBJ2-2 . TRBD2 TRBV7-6 TGTGCCAGCAGCCCTACACCGGGGGGCACCGGGGAGCTGTTTTTT CASSPTPGGTGELFF
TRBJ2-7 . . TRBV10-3 TGTGCCATCAGTGAGTCGGGGAAAGGAGGAGTCGAGCAGTACTTC CAISESGKGGVEQYF
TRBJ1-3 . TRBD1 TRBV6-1 TGTGCCAGCACAGGGGGCGGAATTGATCCCACCATATATTTT CASTGGGIDPTIYF
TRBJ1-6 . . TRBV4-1 TGCGCCAGCAGCCAAGGTGGGGGGTGGGGCAATTCACCCCTCCACTTT CASSQGGGWGNSPLHF
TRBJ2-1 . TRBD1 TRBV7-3 TGTGCCAGCAGCCCGACAGGGGGCCCCAACAATGAGCAGTTCTTC CASSPTGGPNNEQFF
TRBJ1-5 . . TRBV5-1 TGCGCCAGCAGCTTGGGGAGCCTTACTTCAAATCAGCCCCAGCATTTT CASSLGSLTSNQPQHF
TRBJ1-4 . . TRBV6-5 TGTGCCAGCAGTTACCAGGGGAATGAGGAAAAACTGTTTTTT CASSYQGNEEKLFF
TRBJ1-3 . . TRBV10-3 TGTGCCATCAGTGACCCAACATTCTCTGGAAACACCATATATTTT CAISDPTFSGNTIYF
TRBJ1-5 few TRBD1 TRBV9 TGTGCCAGCAGCGAGAGGGGGGGACAGGGCAGCAATCAGCCCCAGCATTTT CASSERGGQGSNQPQHF
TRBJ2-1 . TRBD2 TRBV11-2 TGTGCCAGCAGCTTAGCCGGGACTAGCGGGGGCAATGAGCAGTTCTTC CASSLAGTSGGNEQFF
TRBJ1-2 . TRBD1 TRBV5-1 TGCGCCAGCAGCCTCCAGGGACAGCGCTTTTATGGCTACACCTTC CASSLQGQRFYGYTF
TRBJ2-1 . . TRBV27 TGTGCCAGCAGTCTAACCAACGGGTACAATGAGCAGTTCTTC CASSLTNGYNEQFF
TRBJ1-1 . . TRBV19 TGTGCCAGTAGTATCTTCATACAGAACACTGAAGCTTTCTTT CASSIFIQNTEAFF
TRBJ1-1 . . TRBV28 TGTGCCAGCAGTAACCTTGGGACATCGAACACTGAAGCTTTCTTT CASSNLGTSNTEAFF
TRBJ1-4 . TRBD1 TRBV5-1 TGCGCCAGCAGCTTACAGGGGGCCGTTAATGAAAAACTGTTTTTT CASSLQGAVNEKLFF
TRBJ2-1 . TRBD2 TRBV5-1 TGCGCCAGCAGCTTGGGGGGACTAGCGGGCAATGAGCAGTTCTTC CASSLGGLAGNEQFF
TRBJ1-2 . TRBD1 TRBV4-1 TGCGCCAGCAGCCGACCCGGGACAGCCAACTATGGCTACACCTTC CASSRPGTANYGYTF
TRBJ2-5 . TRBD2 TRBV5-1 TGCGCCAGCAGCTCGACTAGCGGGAGTATGAAGACCCAGTACTTC CASSSTSGSMKTQYF
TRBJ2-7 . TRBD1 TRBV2 TGTGCCAGCAGTGAGAGGACAGGGCGTCGGGAGCAGTACTTC CASSERTGRREQYF
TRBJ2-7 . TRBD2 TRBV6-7 TGTGCCAGCAGTTGCTCGGGACTAGCGGGATTCCCGAGCTCCTACGAGCAGTACTTC CASSCSGLAGFPSSYEQYF
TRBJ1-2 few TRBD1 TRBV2 TGTGCCAGCACTGAGGTTAGGGGACAGGGTCGCTACACCTTC CASTEVRGQGRYTF
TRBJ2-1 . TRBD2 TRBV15 TGTGCCACCAGCAGGGGCCCGCTAGCGGGGGACAATGAGCAGTTCTTC CATSRGPLAGDNEQFF
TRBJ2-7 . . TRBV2 TGTGCCAGCAGTGAGACCCTAGTCCACGAGCAGTACTTC CASSETLVHEQYF
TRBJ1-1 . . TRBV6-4 TGTGCCAGCAGAGACCGGCAGGGCGGGAGCACTGAAGCTTTCTTT CASRDRQGGSTEAFF
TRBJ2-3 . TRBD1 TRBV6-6 TGTGCCAGCAGTTCCAATCCGGGACAGGGAACAGATACGCAGTATTTT CASSSNPGQGTDTQYF
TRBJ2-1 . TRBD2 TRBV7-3 TGTGCCAGCAGCGCAAAGGGGACTAGCGGGAGCTCCTACAATGAGCAGTTCTTC CASSAKGTSGSSYNEQFF
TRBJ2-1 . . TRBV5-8 TGTGCCAGCAGCTTGGCCCGTCTAGCTCCTAACAATGAGCAGTTCTTC CASSLARLAPNNEQFF
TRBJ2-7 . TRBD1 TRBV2 TGTGCCAGCAGGGAGGACAGGGGGGGATACGAGCAGTACTTC CASREDRGGYEQYF
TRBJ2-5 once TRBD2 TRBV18 TGTGCCAGCTCACTTTGGACTAGCGGGGCCGGCCAAGAGACCCAGTACTTC CASSLWTSGAGQETQYF
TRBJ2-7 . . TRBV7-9 TGTGCCAGCAGCTTAAGGGACTCCACATACGAGCAGTACTTC CASSLRDSTYEQYF
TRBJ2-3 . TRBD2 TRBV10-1 TGCGCCAGCAGCCGTCTAGCGGGAGGGAAAGATACGCAGTATTTT CASSRLAGGKDTQYF
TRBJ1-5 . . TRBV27 TGTGCCAGCAGTTTTTACGGGGAAAGCAATCAGCCCCAGCATTTT CASSFYGESNQPQHF
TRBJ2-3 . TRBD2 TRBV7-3 TGTGCCAGCAGCTTAATAGGACTAGCGGGAGAAGGTACGCAGTATTTT CASSLIGLAGEGTQYF
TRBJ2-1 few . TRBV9 TGTGCCAGCAGCGTCTCGCCGACAGGCTACAATGAGCAGTTCTTC CASSVSPTGYNEQFF
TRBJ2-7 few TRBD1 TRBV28 TGTGCCAGCAGTTTAGGGACAGGCGAGCAGTACTTC CASSLGTGEQYF
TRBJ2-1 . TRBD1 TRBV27 TGTGCCAGCAGTTTAGGGACAGGGAGGGCTCGCTCCTACAATGAGCAGTTCTTC CASSLGTGRARSYNEQFF
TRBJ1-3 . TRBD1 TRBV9 TGTGCCAGCAGCTCCAACTTCCGACAGGGAAGTTCCTCTGGAAACACCATATATTTT CASSSNFRQGSSSGNTIYF
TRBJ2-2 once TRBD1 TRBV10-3 TGTGCCATCAGCGGGACAGGGAGCACCGGGGAGCTGTTTTTT CAISGTGSTGELFF
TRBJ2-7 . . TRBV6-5 TGTGCCAGCACAACCAGGGGATCCCCTTACGAGCAGTACTTC CASTTRGSPYEQYF